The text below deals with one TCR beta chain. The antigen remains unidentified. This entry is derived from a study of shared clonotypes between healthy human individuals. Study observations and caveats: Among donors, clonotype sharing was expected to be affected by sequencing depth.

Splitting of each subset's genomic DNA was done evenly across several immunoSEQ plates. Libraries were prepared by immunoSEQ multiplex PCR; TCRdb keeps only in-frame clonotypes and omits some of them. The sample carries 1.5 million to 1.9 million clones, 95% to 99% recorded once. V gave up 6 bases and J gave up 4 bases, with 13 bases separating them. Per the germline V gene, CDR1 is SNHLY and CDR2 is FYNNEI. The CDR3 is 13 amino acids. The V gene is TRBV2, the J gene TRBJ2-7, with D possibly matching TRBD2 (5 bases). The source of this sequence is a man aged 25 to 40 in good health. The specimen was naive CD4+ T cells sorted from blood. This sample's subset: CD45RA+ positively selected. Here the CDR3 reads CASSARELYEQYF. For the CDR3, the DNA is TGTGCCAGCAGCGCCCGGGAATTGTACGAGCAGTACTTC.